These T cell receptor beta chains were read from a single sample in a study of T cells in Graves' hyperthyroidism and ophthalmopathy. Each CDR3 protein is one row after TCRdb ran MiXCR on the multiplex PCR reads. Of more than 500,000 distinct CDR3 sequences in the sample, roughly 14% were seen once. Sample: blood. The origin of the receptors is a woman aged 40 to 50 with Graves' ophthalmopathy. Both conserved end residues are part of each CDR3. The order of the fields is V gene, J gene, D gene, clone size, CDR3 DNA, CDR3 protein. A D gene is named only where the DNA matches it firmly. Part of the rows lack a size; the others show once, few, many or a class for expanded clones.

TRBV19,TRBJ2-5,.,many,TGTGCCAGTAGTAAGGGCGACCAAGAGACCCAGTACTTC,CASSKGDQETQYF
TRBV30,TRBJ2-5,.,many,TGTGCCTGGAGTGTCTTGGGACGGTTTAGCCAAGAGACCCAGTACTTC,CAWSVLGRFSQETQYF
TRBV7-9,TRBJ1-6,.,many,TGTGCCAGCAGCTTCGGGGGTGGTAATTCACCCCTCCACTTT,CASSFGGGNSPLHF
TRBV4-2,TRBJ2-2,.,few,TGTGCCAGCAGCCAGAGGCCGGGACAAGTGAACACCGGGGAGCTGTTTTTT,CASSQRPGQVNTGELFF
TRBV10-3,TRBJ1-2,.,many,TGTGCCATCAGTGAGGCGCGGGGGCGCGGCTATGGCTACACCTTC,CAISEARGRGYGYTF
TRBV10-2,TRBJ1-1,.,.,TGCGCCAGCAGTAACACTCTCCAATTGATGAACACTGAAGCTTTCTTT,CASSNTLQLMNTEAFF
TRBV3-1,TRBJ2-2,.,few,TGTGCCAGCAGCCGGGACACTGCCACCGGGGAGCTGTTTTTT,CASSRDTATGELFF
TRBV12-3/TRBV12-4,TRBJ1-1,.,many,TGTGCCAGCAGTCCGGTTACCATGAACACTGAAGCTTTCTTT,CASSPVTMNTEAFF
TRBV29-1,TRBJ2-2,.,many,TGCAGCGTTGCCCTAAAGAACACCGGGGAGCTGTTTTTT,CSVALKNTGELFF
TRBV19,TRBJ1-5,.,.,TGTGCCAGTAGTATAGAAGGGCAGGGCGGCAATCAGCCCCAGCATTTT,CASSIEGQGGNQPQHF
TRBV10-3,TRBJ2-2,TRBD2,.,TGTGCCATCAGGAATAGCGGGAGAGAGGACACCGGGGAGCTGTTTTTT,CAIRNSGREDTGELFF
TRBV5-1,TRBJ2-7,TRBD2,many,TGCGCCAGCAGCTTGATCTCGGCGGGAGCTTACGAGCAGTACTTC,CASSLISAGAYEQYF
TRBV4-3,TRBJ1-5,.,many,TGCGCCAGCAGCCTTATTTGGGCGAGCAATCAGCCCCAGCATTTT,CASSLIWASNQPQHF
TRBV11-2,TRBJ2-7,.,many,TGTGCCAGCAGCTTGGGAGGGGGCTACTACGAGCAGTACTTC,CASSLGGGYYEQYF
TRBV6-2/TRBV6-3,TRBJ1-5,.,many,TGTGCCAGCAGTTACGGGGGGGGAGAGCAGCCCCAGCATTTT,CASSYGGGEQPQHF
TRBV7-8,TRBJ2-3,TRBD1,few,TGTGCCAGCAGATTGACAGGGGTGAGCACAGATACGCAGTATTTT,CASRLTGVSTDTQYF
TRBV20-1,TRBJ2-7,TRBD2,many,TGCAGTGCTAGAAAACTAGCGGGGCTCTCCTACGAGCAGTACTTC,CSARKLAGLSYEQYF